One and the same sample provided the 12 T cell receptor beta chains below, sequenced in a study of Graves' ophthalmopathy and Graves' hyperthyroidism. The authors amplified TCR beta CDR3 regions, and they did so from RNA transcripts for repertoire sequencing. A first-round RT-PCR used HTBI primers, followed by a second-round multiplex PCR. TCRdb reprocessed the multiplex PCR reads with MiXCR, giving one entry per CDR3 protein. The sample yields hundreds of thousands of distinct CDR3 sequences, 15% seen once. The sequenced sample consisted of peripheral blood. The receptors here all came from a young woman with stable Graves' hyperthyroidism.

This clonotype was detected a few times. This sequence joins TRBV18 and TRBJ2-7; D gene unclear. The CDR3 consists of 11 residues. Per the germline V gene, CDR1 is KGHSH and CDR2 is LQKENI. V was pared by 6 bases and J by 6 bases, with 9 bases between. CDR3 loop: CASSKLGEQYF. In nucleotides, the CDR3 is TGTGCCAGCTCTAAGCTGGGCGAGCAGTACTTC.

Relative to its sample, this clonotype is medium-sized (0.01 to 0.1%). An end of the junction does not agree with germline; a read error may underlie this. The chain uses TRBV4-1 and TRBJ2-4; 8 positions agree with TRBD1. The CDR3 contains 15 residues. Germline CDR1 is MGHRA and CDR2 is YSYEKL. Written as DNA, the CDR3 is TGCGCCAGCAGCCAAGATACCAGGGGGCATGTCATTAAGTACTTC. This codes for CASSQDTRGHVIKYF.

This clonotype was recorded many times. CDR3 sequence reads: CATSASRDRVYGYTF. The CDR3 DNA sequence: TGTGCCACCAGCGCCTCCCGGGACAGGGTCTATGGCTACACCTTC. V usage is TRBV15 and J usage is TRBJ1-2, with TRBD1 matching 9 bases. Germline-derived CDR1 and CDR2 are LNHNV and YYDKDF (reference sequence). The J segment lost 4 bases and the V segment lost 5 bases, leaving 8 bases of the junction unmatched. The CDR3 consists of 15 residues.

This clonotype occurred many times. The chain is built from TRBV7-9 and TRBJ1-1; D is unresolved. From germline, CDR1 is SEHNR and CDR2 FQNEAQ (reference sequence). Between the trimmed V and J ends, which lost 1 base and 1 base, there was a span of 7 bases. This CDR3 spans 14 amino acids. The CDR3 is CASSLGVKNTEAFF. The CDR3 bases are TGTGCCAGCAGCTTAGGTGTGAAGAACACTGAAGCTTTCTTT.

There are many counts of this clonotype. This chain connects TRBV12-3 or TRBV12-4 to TRBJ1-2, with D perhaps matching TRBD1 (5 bases). The CDR3 sequence is 13 residues long. Deletions cut 8 bases from V and 2 bases from J, with 12 bases between. The chain's CDR3 is CASVTRGNYGYTF. The DNA of the CDR3 is TGTGCCAGCGTCACGCGGGGCAACTATGGCTACACCTTC.

This clonotype was detected a few times. The chain carries TRBV19 and TRBJ1-6; D is uncertain. The length of the CDR3 is 13 residues. V lost 6 bases to trimming and J lost 4 bases, with 7 bases between them. Germline CDR1 reads LNHDA; CDR2 reads SQIVND (reference sequence). CDR3 region: CASRGNYNSPLHF. In DNA, the CDR3 is TGTGCCAGTAGGGGGAATTATAATTCACCCCTCCACTTT.

The chain links TRBV24-1 to TRBJ2-2; TRBD1 might be the D (7 bases). The CDR3 runs to 19 residues. CDR1 and CDR2 from the germline V gene are KGHDR and SFDVKD. V was pared by 2 bases and J by 3 bases, with 21 bases between. The CDR3 protein is CATSDSDRASRGDTGELFF. Here the CDR3 DNA reads TGTGCCACCAGTGATTCAGACAGGGCATCAAGGGGGGACACCGGGGAGCTGTTTTTT.

The table lists this clonotype with many counts. This chain uses TRBV24-1 with TRBJ2-5; unclear D gene. This CDR3 contains 13 residues. Germline V lookup: CDR1 KGHDR, CDR2 SFDVKD. V lost 7 bases and J lost 5, with 13 bases in between. Written as DNA, the CDR3 is TGTGCCACCAGCGCACACAAGGCGGAGACCCAGTACTTC. Its translation: CATSAHKAETQYF.

This clonotype has a count of ten or more. The chain couples TRBV7-2 to TRBJ1-6; TRBD1 might be the D (6 bases). In germline, CDR1 is SGHTA, CDR2 FQGNSA. V was pared by 3 bases and J by 7 bases, with 16 bases between. The CDR3 totals 16 residues. This chain's CDR3 is CASSLTPGGLNSPLHF. The CDR3 DNA reads TGTGCCAGCAGCTTGACCCCGGGGGGGCTCAATTCACCCCTCCACTTT. Complete variable domain (other parts from reference TRBV7-2 and TRBJ1-6): GAGVSQSPSNKVTEKGKDVELRCDPISGHTALYWYRQSLGQGLEFLIYFQGNSAPDKSGLPSDRFSAERTGGSVSTLTIQRTQQEDSAVYLCASSLTPGGLNSPLHFGNGTRLTVT.

This clonotype was detected only a few times. This chain links TRBV4-1 with TRBJ1-5; D not resolved. Deletions cut 1 base from V and 0 bases from J, with 4 bases between. Germline assignment: CDR1 MGHRA and CDR2 YSYEKL. This CDR3 region has 14 residues. CDR3 region: CASSQVGSNQPQHF. In nucleotides, the CDR3 is TGCGCCAGCAGCCAAGTCGGTAGCAATCAGCCCCAGCATTTT.

This clonotype was seen repeatedly, ten times or more. The chain recombines TRBV6-5 with TRBJ2-2, with TRBD1 identical over 7 bases. There are 13 residues in the CDR3. Germline V CDR1 and CDR2: MNHEY, SVGAGI. With 8 bases clipped from V and 1 base from J, the junction kept 1 base outside the gene matches. The CDR3 nucleotides read TGTGCCAGCGGACAGGTGAACACCGGGGAGCTGTTTTTT. Translation gives CASGQVNTGELFF.

This clonotype was detected many times. The J gene is TRBJ1-6, the V gene TRBV18; no clear D. The V and J ends lost 3 bases and 9 bases respectively, with 15 bases between them. The CDR3 sequence is 15 residues long. Germline V gene lookup returns CDR1 KGHSH and CDR2 LQKENI. The CDR3: CASSPEGHWASPLHF. The CDR3 DNA reads TGTGCCAGCTCACCGGAAGGCCATTGGGCTTCACCCCTCCACTTT. The whole variable domain, filled in from reference TRBV18 and TRBJ1-6, reads NAGVMQNPRHLVRRRGQEARLRCSPMKGHSHVYWYRQLPEEGLKFMVYLQKENIIDESGMPKERFSAEFPKEGPSILRIQQVVRGDSAAYFCASSPEGHWASPLHFGNGTRLTVT.